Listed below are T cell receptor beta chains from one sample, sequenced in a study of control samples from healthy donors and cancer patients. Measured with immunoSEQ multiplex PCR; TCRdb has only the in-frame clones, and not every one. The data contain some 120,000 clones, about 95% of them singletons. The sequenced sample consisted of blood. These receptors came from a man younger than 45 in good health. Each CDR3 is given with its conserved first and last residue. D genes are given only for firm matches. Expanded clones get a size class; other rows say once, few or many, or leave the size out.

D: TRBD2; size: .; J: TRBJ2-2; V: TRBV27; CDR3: CASSLSWGGWNTGELFF; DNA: TGTGCCAGCAGTTTAAGCTGGGGGGGTTGGAACACCGGGGAGCTGTTTTTT
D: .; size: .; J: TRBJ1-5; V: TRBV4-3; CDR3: CASSQDPGGYSQPQHF; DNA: TGCGCCAGCAGCCAAGATCCCGGAGGGTACTCACAGCCCCAGCATTTT
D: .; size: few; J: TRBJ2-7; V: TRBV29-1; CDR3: CSVSVRGPRDEQYF; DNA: TGCAGCGTTAGCGTCCGAGGGCCCAGGGACGAGCAGTACTTC
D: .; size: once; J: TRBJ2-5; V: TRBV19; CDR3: CASSIGQWVQETQYF; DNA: TGTGCCAGTAGTATAGGACAGTGGGTACAAGAGACCCAGTACTTC
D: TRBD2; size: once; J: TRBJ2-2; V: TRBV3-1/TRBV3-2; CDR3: CASSQGRGSGGYTGELFF; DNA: TGTGCCAGCAGCCAAGGGCGTGGGAGCGGGGGGTACACCGGGGAGCTGTTTTTT
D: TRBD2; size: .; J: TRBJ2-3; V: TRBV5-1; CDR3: CASSFGLAGTDTQYF; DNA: TGCGCCAGCAGCTTCGGACTAGCGGGCACAGATACGCAGTATTTT
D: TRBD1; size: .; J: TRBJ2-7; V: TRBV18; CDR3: CASSPPQGNNEQYF; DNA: TGTGCCAGCTCACCGCCACAGGGGAACAACGAGCAGTACTTC
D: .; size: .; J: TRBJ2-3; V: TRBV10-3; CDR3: CAIRRYTDTQYF; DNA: TGTGCCATCAGGAGATACACAGATACGCAGTATTTT
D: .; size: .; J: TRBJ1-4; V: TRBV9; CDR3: CASSSNSGHGGEKLFF; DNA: TGTGCCAGCAGCTCCAACTCCGGGCACGGTGGTGAAAAACTGTTTTTT
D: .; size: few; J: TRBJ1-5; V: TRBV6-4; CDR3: CASSLHSNQPQHF; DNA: TGTGCCAGCAGTCTTCACAGCAATCAGCCCCAGCATTTT
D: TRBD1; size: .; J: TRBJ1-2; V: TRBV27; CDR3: CASSAWTGDGYTF; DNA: TGTGCCAGCAGTGCCTGGACAGGGGATGGCTACACCTTC
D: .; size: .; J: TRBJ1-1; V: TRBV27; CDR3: CASSRAGTPSEAFF; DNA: TGTGCCAGCAGCCGGGCCGGGACACCTTCTGAAGCTTTCTTT
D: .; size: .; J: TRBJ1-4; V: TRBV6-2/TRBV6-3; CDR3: CASSYSEKLFF; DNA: TGTGCCAGCAGTTACAGTGAAAAACTGTTTTTT
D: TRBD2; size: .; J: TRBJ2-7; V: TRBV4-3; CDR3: CASSQVWTSGGVFSEQYF; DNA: TGCGCCAGCAGCCAAGTTTGGACTAGCGGGGGAGTGTTCTCCGAGCAGTACTTC
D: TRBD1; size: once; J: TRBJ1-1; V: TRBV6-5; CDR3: CASSYRWTGRNTEAFF; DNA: TGTGCCAGCAGTTACCGGTGGACAGGGAGGAACACTGAAGCTTTCTTT
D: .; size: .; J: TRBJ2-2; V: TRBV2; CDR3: CASSEPRASNGELFF; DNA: TGTGCCAGCAGTGAACCTCGGGCCTCAAACGGGGAGCTGTTTTTT
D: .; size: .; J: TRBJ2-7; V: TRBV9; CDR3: CASSAGHLYDEQYF; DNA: TGTGCCAGCAGCGCCGGACACCTTTATGACGAGCAGTACTTC
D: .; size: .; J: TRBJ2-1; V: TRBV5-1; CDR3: CASSLEGDLTYNEQFF; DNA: TGCGCCAGCAGCTTGGAAGGGGATCTGACCTACAATGAGCAGTTCTTC
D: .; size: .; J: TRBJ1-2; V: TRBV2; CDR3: CASSEASRALYGYTF; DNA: TGTGCCAGCAGTGAAGCGAGCAGGGCCCTCTATGGCTACACCTTC
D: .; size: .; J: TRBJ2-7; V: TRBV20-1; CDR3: CSASPHRALYEQYF; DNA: TGCAGTGCTAGTCCACACCGGGCCCTCTACGAGCAGTACTTC
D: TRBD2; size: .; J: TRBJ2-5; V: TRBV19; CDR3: CASSMGAGGTETQYF; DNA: TGTGCCAGTAGTATGGGAGCGGGGGGGACAGAGACCCAGTACTTC
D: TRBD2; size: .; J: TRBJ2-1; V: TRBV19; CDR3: CASSIGFGAGNNEQFF; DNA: TGTGCCAGTAGTATAGGGTTCGGAGCGGGGAACAATGAGCAGTTCTTC
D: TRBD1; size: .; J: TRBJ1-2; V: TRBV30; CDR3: CAWSMDRALSGGYTF; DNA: TGTGCCTGGAGTATGGACAGGGCACTCTCGGGAGGCTACACCTTC
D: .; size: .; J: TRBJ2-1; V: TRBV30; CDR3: CAWSVVSGNEQFF; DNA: TGTGCCTGGAGTGTGGTTTCGGGGAATGAGCAGTTCTTC
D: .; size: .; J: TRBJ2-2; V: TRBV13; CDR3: CATSLGGHAGELFF; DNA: TGTGCCACCTCGCTGGGGGGGCATGCCGGGGAGCTGTTTTTT
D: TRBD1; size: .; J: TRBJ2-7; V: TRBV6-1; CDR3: CASSEALGQGYEQYF; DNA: TGTGCCAGCAGTGAAGCGCTGGGACAGGGCTACGAGCAGTACTTC
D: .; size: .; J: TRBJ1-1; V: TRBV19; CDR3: CASSILGEFLNTEAFF; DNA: TGTGCCAGTAGTATACTCGGGGAATTTTTGAACACTGAAGCTTTCTTT
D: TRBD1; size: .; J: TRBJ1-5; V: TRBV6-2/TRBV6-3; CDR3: CASSWTGSNQPQHF; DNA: TGTGCCAGCAGCTGGACAGGGAGCAATCAGCCCCAGCATTTT
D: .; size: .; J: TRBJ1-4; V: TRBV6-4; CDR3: CASSVWPNEKLFF; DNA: TGTGCCAGCTCGGTTTGGCCGAATGAAAAACTGTTTTTT
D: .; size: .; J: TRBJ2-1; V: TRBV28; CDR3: CASSLIRQKYNEQFF; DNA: TGTGCCAGCAGTTTAATTCGCCAAAAATACAATGAGCAGTTCTTC
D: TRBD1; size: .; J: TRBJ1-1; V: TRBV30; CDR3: CAWSVRGGTGVNTEAFF; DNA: TGTGCCTGGAGTGTACGAGGGGGGACAGGGGTGAACACTGAAGCTTTCTTT
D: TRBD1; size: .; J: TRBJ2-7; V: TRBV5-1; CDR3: CASSLRGQGGYEQYF; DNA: TGCGCCAGCAGCTTGCGGGGACAGGGGGGCTACGAGCAGTACTTC
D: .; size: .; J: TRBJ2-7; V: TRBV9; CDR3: CASSVGLHYEQYF; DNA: TGTGCCAGCAGCGTAGGACTCCACTACGAGCAGTACTTC
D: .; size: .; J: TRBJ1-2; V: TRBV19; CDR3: CASSGGTNYGYTF; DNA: TGTGCCAGTAGTGGGGGGACCAACTATGGCTACACCTTC
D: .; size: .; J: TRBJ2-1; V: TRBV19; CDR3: CASSMARSSYNEQFF; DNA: TGTGCCAGTAGTATGGCCCGGAGCTCCTACAATGAGCAGTTCTTC
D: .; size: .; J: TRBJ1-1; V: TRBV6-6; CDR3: CASSSSSGGRWTEAFF; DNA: TGTGCCAGCAGTTCCTCCTCCGGGGGTAGGTGGACTGAAGCTTTCTTT
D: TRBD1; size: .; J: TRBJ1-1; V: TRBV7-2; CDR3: CASSLTGQGAQHTEAFF; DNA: TGTGCCAGCAGTCTAACCGGACAGGGGGCGCAGCACACTGAAGCTTTCTTT
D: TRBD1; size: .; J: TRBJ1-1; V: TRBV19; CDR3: CASRSGTGGMNTEAFF; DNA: TGTGCCAGCCGATCCGGGACAGGGGGGATGAACACTGAAGCTTTCTTT
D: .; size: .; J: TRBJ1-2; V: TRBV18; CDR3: CASSPGRGDLGGYTF; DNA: TGTGCCAGCTCACCAGGTCGGGGAGATCTAGGTGGCTACACCTTC
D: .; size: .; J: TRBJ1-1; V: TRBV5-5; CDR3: CASSPGLRNTEAFF; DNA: TGTGCCAGCAGCCCGGGACTCCGGAACACTGAAGCTTTCTTT
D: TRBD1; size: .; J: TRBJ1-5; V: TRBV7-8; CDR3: CASSVGQRSNQPQHF; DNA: TGTGCCAGCAGCGTGGGACAGCGTAGCAATCAGCCCCAGCATTTT
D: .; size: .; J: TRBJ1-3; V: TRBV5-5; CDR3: CASSLSGDPSGNTIYF; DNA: TGTGCCAGCAGCTTGTCGGGGGATCCCTCTGGAAACACCATATATTTT
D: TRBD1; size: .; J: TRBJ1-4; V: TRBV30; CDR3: CASDRGLTTNEKLFF; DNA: TGTGCCTCGGACAGGGGGCTTACCACTAATGAAAAACTGTTTTTT
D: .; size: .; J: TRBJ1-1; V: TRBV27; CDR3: CASYPARAGVTEAFF; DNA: TGTGCCAGCTACCCTGCCCGTGCGGGGGTTACTGAAGCTTTCTTT
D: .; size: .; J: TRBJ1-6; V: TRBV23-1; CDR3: CASSRRPSPPLHF; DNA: TGCGCCAGCAGTCGTCGACCTAGCCCACCCCTCCACTTT
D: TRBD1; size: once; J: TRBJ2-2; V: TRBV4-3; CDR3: CASSRTGIGTGELFF; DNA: TGCGCCAGCAGCCGGACAGGGATCGGCACCGGGGAGCTGTTTTTT
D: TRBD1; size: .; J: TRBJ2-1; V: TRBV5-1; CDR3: CASSLAGQVYNEQFF; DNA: TGCGCCAGCAGCTTGGCGGGACAGGTTTACAATGAGCAGTTCTTC
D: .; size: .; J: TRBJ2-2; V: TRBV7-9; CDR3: CASSPARTLTGELFF; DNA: TGTGCCAGCAGCCCAGCAAGGACGCTCACCGGGGAGCTGTTTTTT
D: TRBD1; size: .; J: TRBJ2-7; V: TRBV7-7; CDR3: CASSSGQGPYEQYF; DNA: TGTGCTAGCAGCTCCGGACAGGGCCCCTACGAGCAGTACTTC
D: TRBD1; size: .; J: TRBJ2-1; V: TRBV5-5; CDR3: CASSSKQGIGNEQFF; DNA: TGTGCCAGCAGCTCGAAACAGGGGATTGGCAATGAGCAGTTCTTC
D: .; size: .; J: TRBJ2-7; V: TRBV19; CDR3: CATWTARFNEQYF; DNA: TGTGCCACCTGGACCGCTAGATTTAACGAGCAGTACTTC
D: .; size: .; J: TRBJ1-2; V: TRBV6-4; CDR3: CASRTTVINYGYTF; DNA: TGTGCCAGCAGGACAACCGTTATCAACTATGGCTACACCTTC
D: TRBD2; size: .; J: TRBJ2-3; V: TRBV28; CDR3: CASSPALAGGRDTQYF; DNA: TGTGCCAGCAGTCCCGCGCTAGCGGGGGGGCGGGATACGCAGTATTTT
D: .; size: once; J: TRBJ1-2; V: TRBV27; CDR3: CATFTLSGFNYGYTF; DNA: TGTGCCACCTTTACTTTGTCGGGATTTAACTATGGCTACACCTTC
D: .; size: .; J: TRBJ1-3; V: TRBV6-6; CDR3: CASSYQEHSGNTIYF; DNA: TGTGCCAGCAGTTACCAGGAGCACTCTGGAAACACCATATATTTT